The T cell receptor beta chain under discussion was sequenced for a study of T-cell reconstitution after alpha-beta-depleted transplantation in children. In germline, CDR1 is MNHEY, CDR2 SVGEGT. The V and J ends lost 5 bases and 3 bases, in that order; junction bases with no gene match: 4. The CDR3 sequence is 15 residues long. The TCRbeta library was prepared with unique molecular identifiers. TCRdb reanalysed the PCR reads using MiXCR and keeps one entry per CDR3 protein. The top ten clones hold 11% to 15% of a sample with roughly 490,000 distinct CDR3 sequences, roughly 10% of them seen once. This clonotype was picked up many times. The antigen remains undetermined. Findings and caveats of the study: T-cell counts and diversity at one year following transplant were attributed mainly to newly produced T cells. Expanded graft clones, several hundred of them, were reportedly the source of alpha-beta T cells about two months after transplant.

The sequence was collected from a female patient between 2 and 10 years old who had a stem cell transplant for aplastic anemia, so the T cells may come from the graft donor. The chain joins TRBV6-2 or TRBV6-3 to TRBJ2-1; 10 bases align to TRBD2. Here the sequenced sample was PBMCs, mostly from graft donor cells, taken 180 days after TCRalphabeta/CD19-depleted stem cell transplant. CDR3 protein: CASSAGLAVYNEQFF. CDR3 DNA sequence: TGTGCCAGCAGTGCTGGACTAGCGGTCTACAATGAGCAGTTCTTC.